What follows describes a single TCR beta chain. Sequencing was performed with immunoSEQ multiplex PCR; in TCRdb, only in-frame clones are kept and a portion is missing. Among about 20,000 clones listed, roughly 72% were seen once. The source of the sample is a study of OX40 agonist ivuxolimab in advanced cancers. Background on the study: People in dose escalation had one of these cancers: hepatocellular carcinoma, melanoma, renal cell or head and neck cancer.

CDR3 length: 17 residues. Germline CDR1 and CDR2: SGHRS and YFSETQ. Trimming shortened V by 4 bases and J by 0 bases, and 19 bases separated the two germline ends. The sample here was CD4+ or CD8+ T cells sorted from blood, taken in a trial of the OX40 agonist ivuxolimab. V is TRBV5-1 and J is TRBJ1-1; D is possibly TRBD1 (5 bases). The TCR sequence derives from an adult with an advanced solid tumor such as melanoma, head and neck, liver or kidney cancer. CDR3 sequence reads: CASSLGTAGRVNTEAFF. DNA of the CDR3: TGCGCCAGCAGCCTTGGGACGGCAGGGCGGGTGAACACTGAAGCTTTCTTT.